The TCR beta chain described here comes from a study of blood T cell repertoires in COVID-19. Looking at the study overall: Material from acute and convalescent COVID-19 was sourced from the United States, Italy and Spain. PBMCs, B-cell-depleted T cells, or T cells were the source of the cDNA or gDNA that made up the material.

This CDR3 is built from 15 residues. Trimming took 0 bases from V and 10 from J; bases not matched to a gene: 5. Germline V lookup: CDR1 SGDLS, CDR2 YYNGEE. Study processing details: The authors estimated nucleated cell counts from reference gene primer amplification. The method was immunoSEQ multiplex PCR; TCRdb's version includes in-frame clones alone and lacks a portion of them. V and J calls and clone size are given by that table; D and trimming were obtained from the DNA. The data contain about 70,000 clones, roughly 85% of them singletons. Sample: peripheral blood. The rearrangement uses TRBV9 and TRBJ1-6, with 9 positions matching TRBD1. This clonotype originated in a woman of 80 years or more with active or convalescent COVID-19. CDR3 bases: TGTGCCAGCAGCGTAGATTGGACAGGGGAATCACCCCTCCACTTT. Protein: CASSVDWTGESPLHF.